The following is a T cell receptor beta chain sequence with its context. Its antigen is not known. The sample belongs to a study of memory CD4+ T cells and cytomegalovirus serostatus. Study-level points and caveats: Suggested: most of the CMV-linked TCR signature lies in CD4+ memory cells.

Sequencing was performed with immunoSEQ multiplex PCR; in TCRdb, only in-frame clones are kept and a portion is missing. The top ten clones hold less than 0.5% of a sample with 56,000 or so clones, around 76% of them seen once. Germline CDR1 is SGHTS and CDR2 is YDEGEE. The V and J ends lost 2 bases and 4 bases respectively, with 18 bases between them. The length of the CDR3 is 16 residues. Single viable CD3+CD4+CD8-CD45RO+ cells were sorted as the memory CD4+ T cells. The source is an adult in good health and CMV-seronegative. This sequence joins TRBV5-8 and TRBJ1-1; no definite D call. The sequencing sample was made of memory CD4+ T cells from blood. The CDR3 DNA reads TGTGCCAGCAGCTTTAAATTGGGGATGGGTGGCACTGAAGCTTTCTTT. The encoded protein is CASSFKLGMGGTEAFF.